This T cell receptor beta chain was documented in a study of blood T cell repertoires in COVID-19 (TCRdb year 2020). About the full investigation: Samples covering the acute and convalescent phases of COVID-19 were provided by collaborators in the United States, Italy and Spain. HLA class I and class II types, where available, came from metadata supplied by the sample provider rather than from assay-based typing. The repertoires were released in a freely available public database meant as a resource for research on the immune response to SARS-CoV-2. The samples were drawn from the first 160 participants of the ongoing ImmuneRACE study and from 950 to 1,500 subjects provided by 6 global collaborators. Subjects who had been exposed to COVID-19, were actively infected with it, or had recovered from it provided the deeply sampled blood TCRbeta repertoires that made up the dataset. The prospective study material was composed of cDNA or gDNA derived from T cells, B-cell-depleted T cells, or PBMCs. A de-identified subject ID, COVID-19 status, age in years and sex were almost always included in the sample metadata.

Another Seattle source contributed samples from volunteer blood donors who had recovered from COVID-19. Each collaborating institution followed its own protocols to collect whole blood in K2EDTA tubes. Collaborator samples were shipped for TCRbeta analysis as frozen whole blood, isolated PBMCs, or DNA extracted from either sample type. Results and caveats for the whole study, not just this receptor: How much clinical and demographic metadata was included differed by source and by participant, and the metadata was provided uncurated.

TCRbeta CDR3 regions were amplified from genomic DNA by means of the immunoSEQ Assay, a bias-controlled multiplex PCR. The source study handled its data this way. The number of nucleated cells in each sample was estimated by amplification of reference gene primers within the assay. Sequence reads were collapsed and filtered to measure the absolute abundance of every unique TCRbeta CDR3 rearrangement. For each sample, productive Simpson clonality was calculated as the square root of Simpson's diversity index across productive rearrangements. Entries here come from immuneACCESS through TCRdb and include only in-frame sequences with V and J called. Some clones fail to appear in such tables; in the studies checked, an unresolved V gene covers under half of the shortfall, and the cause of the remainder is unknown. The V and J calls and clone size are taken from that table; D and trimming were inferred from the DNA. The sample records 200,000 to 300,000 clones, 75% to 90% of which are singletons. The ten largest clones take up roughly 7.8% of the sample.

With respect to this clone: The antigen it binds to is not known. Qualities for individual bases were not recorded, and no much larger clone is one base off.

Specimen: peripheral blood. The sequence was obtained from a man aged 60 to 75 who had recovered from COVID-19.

The sequence in DNA is TGTGCCTGGAGTGGTGGATGGACAGGGGAGAATTCACCCCTCCACTTT. It specifies CAWSGGWTGENSPLHF. Rearrangement joined TRBV30 to TRBJ1-6, and 9 junctional nucleotides match TRBD1. The CDR3 runs 16 amino acids, cysteine and phenylalanine included. CDR3 DNA is the only sequence kept; it has 48 bases, read in frame from the first base. The germline V gene (reference sequence) provides CDR1 GTSNPN and CDR2 SVGIG. Trimming leaves V shorter by 1 base and J shorter by 7 bases, with the junction holding 8 bases beyond the gene matches.